This T cell receptor (beta chain) stems from a study of cytomegalovirus exposure and HLA in healthy donors. The germline V gene has CDR1 MDHEN and CDR2 SYDVKM. The CDR3 is 14 amino acids. Use of 60 Vbeta and 13 Jbeta primers characterized the PCR. TCRdb keeps only in-frame clones here, not all; method: immunoSEQ multiplex PCR. Here the sample spans under 150,000 clones, about four fifths being singletons. The rearrangement joins TRBV28 to TRBJ2-3; TRBD1 might be the D (6 bases). Material: PBMCs. The sequence derives from a male donor in good health and CMV-seropositive. CDR3 in DNA: TGTAGTACTTGGCGGACAGTTAGCACAGATACGCAGTATTTT. This sequence encodes CSTWRTVSTDTQYF.